This T cell receptor (beta chain) appears in the sequencing data of a study of cytomegalovirus exposure and HLA in healthy donors (dated by TCRdb to the late 2010s). In terms of the full investigation: An earlier analysis of about 560 of the donors reported approximately 280 Gb of sequence data and 95 million to 130 million unique TCR beta sequences obtained from around 170 million T cells. Using immunosequencing, the study profiled T cell repertoires from 550 to 750 subjects and related those repertoires to cytomegalovirus serostatus. Because of strong linkage in the cohort, four to six DR-DQ haplotypes were treated as single units for association and clustering. A later analysis re-analyzed previously published TCR beta repertoires from 500 to 700 donors and added high-resolution HLA genotyping to study TCR occurrence patterns. Typing coverage differed by locus: A, B, C, DRB1 and DQB1 were typed in about 629-640 donors, DQA1 in 522, DPA1 in some 600, and DPB1 in 400 to 490. A separate validation cohort of 100 to 150 different subjects was used in addition to the roughly 640-subject first cohort. All discovery cohort repertoires had been generated on a single sequencing platform. Of the 398 genotyped donors, 81% were placed in the genetic ancestry cluster associated with self-reported Caucasian donors. The study aimed to test whether cataloging public T cell receptors could reveal signatures of past pathogen exposure. Genome-wide SNP genotypes for about 65% of the roughly 670 donors were used in a later genetic analysis, which treated that subset as a discovery cohort. Among almost 400 genotyped donors of the cohort, an average of 235,054 unique TCR beta nucleotide sequences were sequenced per donor, around 18% of them non-productive. In the later analysis, no new phenotypic data were used to find candidate immune exposures; instead, reliance was placed on TCR beta sequences and their occurrence across donors. Both class I and class II loci were covered by HLA typing, at four-digit resolution. In an earlier analysis of roughly 580 of the donors, high-throughput TCR beta sequencing was used to judge whether each TCR beta V gene segment behaved as functional or pseudogenic. To predict cytomegalovirus infection status, the study brought together high-throughput TCR immunosequencing, statistical association of individual TCRs with disease status, and machine learning. Donor age, sex, ethnicity and CMV serostatus were compiled together with the repertoire data. About 300 gigabases of sequencing data and tens of millions of unique TCR sequences were included in an early release covering under 650 HLA-typed donors.

This clone was counted only a few times. The antigen it recognizes is unknown. Base quality data are lacking; no much larger clone is found one base away. The research as a whole found: Most TCR sequences were observed very rarely across donors, whereas some public TCRs were present in many individuals. The only immune exposure information available for the cohort was CMV serostatus. A further reported finding was that TCR beta sequences accurately predicted the HLA-A and HLA-B alleles for most subjects in the first cohort. Most CMV-associated TCR beta chains appeared to be HLA-restricted in a later analysis, and the HLA associations seemed to be driven largely by CMV exposure. The earlier analysis of a few hundred of the donors excluded some 16 rarely observed V segments, including chromosome 9 orphons, because counts were too low. The classifier was reported to diagnose cytomegalovirus status with high specificity and sensitivity in both the original and validation cohorts. The study listed approximately 150 TCR beta chains as associated with cytomegalovirus. In an earlier analysis of around 600 of the donors, most TCR beta V segments appeared in productive rearrangements about 87% or about 30% of the time, broadly matching IMGT annotations. The 87-base-pair reads could not distinguish some IMGT-functional V segments, including TRBV6-2 and TRBV6-3, so those segments were excluded. When HLA alleles, especially DR and DQ, strongly co-occurred, TCR associations were difficult to assign to individual alleles. A later genetic analysis reported fewer N-insertions in productive TCRs among donors in an Asian-associated ancestry cluster than the roughly 670-donor mean. In a later analysis, TCR association rates were found to vary across HLA loci, with the most associated TCRs seen for DRB1 alleles and the fewest for HLA-C alleles. Because HLA typing was unavailable for some donors at each locus, only the typed subset was used in association tests. A few of the identified cytomegalovirus-associated TCR beta chains were confirmed in vitro to be specific for cytomegalovirus antigens. A cluster of highly shared sequence variants was judged likely to represent a technical artifact of the sequencing pipeline. Several of the top co-occurrence clusters appeared to be linked to parvovirus B19, influenza, CMV and Epstein-Barr virus, according to a later analysis. Linkage disequilibrium might explain the correlated functional status among segregating V segments, but an unknown experimental factor could not be ruled out. The presence/absence analyses assumed that sequencing depth was roughly uniform across donors, and that assumption may not be true. Only TCR beta chains were sequenced in this cohort, and the absence of alpha or paired-chain data limited detectable features. At a false discovery rate of 0.05, a later analysis linked about 16,000 TCR beta sequences to specific HLA alleles. A later genetic analysis associated a missense DCLRE1C variant with V-gene and J-gene trimming of TCR beta chains, and an independent cohort replicated the association. It was suggested by the authors that the approach could potentially be generalized to other disease states and immunological phenotypes. In a later analysis, HLA-associated TCR beta chains were found to be more clonally expanded and to have lower generation probabilities than equally common non-associated chains.

The method was the immunoSEQ multiplex PCR assay. For the multiplex PCR, a mixture combining 60 forward primers for TCR Vbeta segments and 13 reverse primers for TCR Jbeta segments was used. A multiplex PCR assay on genomic DNA amplified the CDR3 region of rearranged TCR beta genes. On the Illumina HiSeq System, the amplified TCR beta libraries were sequenced as 87-base-pair reads. The published analysis was carried out like this. A later analysis tallied 75 million to 95 million unique TCR beta chains across the 600 to 700 repertoires, and roughly 11 million of those chains were shared by two or more donors. Raw reads were error-corrected and collapsed into unique sequences with a nearest-neighbor algorithm that merged closely related sequences to remove PCR and sequencing errors. CDR3 sequences were aligned to IMGT reference sequences to assign V, D and J gene segments. For a sequence to be retained, a match of at least six nucleotides to both a V gene segment and a J gene segment was required. A rearrangement counted as productive if the CDR3 had no stop codons and remained in frame with V and J, and every other rearrangement counted as non-productive. CDR3 was defined according to IMGT convention as the region running from the second conserved V-encoded cysteine to the conserved J-encoded phenylalanine. The earlier analysis of some 550 of the donors excluded any sequence lacking an unambiguous match to a single V gene segment. In an earlier analysis of several hundred of the donors, V segments were called functional above 56.7% productive rearrangements and were called segregating when the between-donor standard deviation exceeded 5%. A statistical classification framework was developed to diagnose cytomegalovirus status using the catalog of TCR beta chain sequences. A later analysis assigned V and J genes by comparing TCR nucleotide sequences with IMGT/GENE-DB human TR gene sequences. In a later analysis, CDR3 sequences and most-parsimonious VDJ recombination scenarios were assigned using the TCRdist pipeline. A later analysis defined each TCR beta chain by its CDR3 amino acid sequence plus V-gene family, and excluded reads lacking a unique V-gene family. In a later analysis, 500 to 700 highly shared, low-generation-probability nucleotide sequences were removed to address suspected cross-contamination and a sequencing artifact. In a later analysis, a clonal expansion index for each public chain was calculated from normalized within-repertoire ranks of inferred template counts. In a later analysis, generation probabilities were computed with a VDJ recombination model fitted to out-of-frame rearrangements, and the resulting probabilities were checked against IGoR. A later analysis scored TCR-TCR, TCR-HLA and TCR-CMV co-occurrence with hypergeometric tests, applying a repertoire-size bias correction to TCR pairs. A later analysis estimated false discovery rates by permuting HLA or CMV assignments 20 times. In a later analysis, co-occurring TCRs were grouped using DBSCAN, and TCRdist sequence similarity was added for clustering within HLA-allele-positive subsets. Repertoires with fewer than 30,000 or more than 120,000 public chains, plus five repertoires with anomalous nucleotide sharing, were excluded from co-occurrence clustering. Sourced from immuneACCESS, this table was stored by TCRdb with only in-frame sequences that have V and J called. A share of the clones is absent; for the studies checked, an unresolved V gene accounts for under half, and the remainder has no known explanation. Clone size and the V and J calls come from that table; the DNA yielded D and trimming. The sample table holds about 150,000 clones, of which 64% were seen once. Jointly, the top ten make up less than 3.5% of the sample.

Spanning cysteine to phenylalanine, the CDR3 consists of 15 amino acids. The only DNA kept is the CDR3, 45 bases in frame from the first base. After removal of 6 bases from V and 4 bases from J, the junction retains 10 bases not matched to a gene. Sequences MNHNS (CDR1) and SASEGT (CDR2) are obtained from the germline V gene. The cohort was made up of 666 healthy bone marrow donors. Cohort members were all nominally healthy when sampled, although unrecorded immune exposures were likely present. The donor was CMV seropositive and was included in the group of 289 seropositive cohort members. Every donor gave a peripheral blood sample, and the peripheral blood mononuclear cells from that sample were used for TCR beta sequencing. Genomic DNA was extracted from the blood cell samples with the Qiagen DNeasy Blood Extraction Kit.

This chain joins TRBV6-1 to TRBJ2-3; the central 7 bases match TRBD1. The sequencing input was PBMCs. The sequence came from a woman in her 30s in good health and CMV-seropositive. The CDR3 region reads CASSVDREGADTQYF. The nucleotide sequence is TGTGCCAGCAGCGTTGACAGGGAAGGGGCAGATACGCAGTATTTT.